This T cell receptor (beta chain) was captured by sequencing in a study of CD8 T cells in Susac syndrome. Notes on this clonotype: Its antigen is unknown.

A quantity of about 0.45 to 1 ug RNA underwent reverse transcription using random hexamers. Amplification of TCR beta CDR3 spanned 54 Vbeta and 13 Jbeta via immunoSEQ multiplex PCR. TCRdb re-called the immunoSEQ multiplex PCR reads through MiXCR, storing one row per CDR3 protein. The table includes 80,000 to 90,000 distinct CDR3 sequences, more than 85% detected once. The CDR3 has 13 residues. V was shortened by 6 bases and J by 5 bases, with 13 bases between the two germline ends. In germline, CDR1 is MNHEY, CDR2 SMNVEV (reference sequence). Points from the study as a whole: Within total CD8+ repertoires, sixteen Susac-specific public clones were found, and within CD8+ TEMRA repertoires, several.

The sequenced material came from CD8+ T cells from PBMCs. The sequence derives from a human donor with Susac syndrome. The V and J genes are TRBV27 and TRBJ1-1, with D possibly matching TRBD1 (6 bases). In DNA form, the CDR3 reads TGTGCCAGCAGCCCCCTAGGGGGAACTGAAGCTTTCTTT. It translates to CASSPLGGTEAFF.